This is a list of T cell receptor beta chains from one sample in a study of blood T cell repertoires in COVID-19. Only in-frame clones appear in the TCRdb table, and some are missing; sequencing was by immunoSEQ multiplex PCR. The sample lists under 150,000 clones; about nine tenths were seen once. The sample comprised peripheral blood. All receptors come from a man aged 50-60 years with active COVID-19. Each CDR3 is given with its conserved first and last residue. A D gene is named only where the DNA matches it firmly. Size values are once, few and many counts, or a class for expanded clones, and some rows have none.

j_call v_call clone_size d_call cdr3_nt cdr3_aa
TRBJ2-1 TRBV5-1 once NA TGCGCCAGCAGCTACGGACAGAGACACAATGAGCAGTTCTTC CASSYGQRHNEQFF
TRBJ2-7 TRBV30 NA NA TGTGCCTGGGGCAGGGCTTACGAGCAGTACTTC CAWGRAYEQYF
TRBJ1-4 TRBV7-2 NA TRBD1 TGTGCCAGCAGCCCTCGACAGGGGGGTGAAAAACTGTTTTTT CASSPRQGGEKLFF
TRBJ2-7 TRBV5-5 NA TRBD2 TGTGCCAGCAGCTCGGGAGGACTAGCGGGGGGGCACGAGCAGTACTTC CASSSGGLAGGHEQYF
TRBJ2-3 TRBV29-1 NA TRBD2 TGCAGCGTCTCGACTAGCGGGGACACAGATACGCAGTATTTT CSVSTSGDTDTQYF
TRBJ2-2 TRBV7-9 few TRBD1 TGTGCCAGCACAGAGGGGGCGGGCACCGGGGAGCTGTTTTTT CASTEGAGTGELFF
TRBJ1-1 TRBV2 NA NA TGTGCCAGCAGCTCGACAGCTAACACTGAAGCTTTCTTT CASSSTANTEAFF
TRBJ2-3 TRBV18 NA NA TGTGCCAGCTCACCCCTAGCTAGCACAGATACGCAGTATTTT CASSPLASTDTQYF
TRBJ2-5 TRBV7-2 NA TRBD2 TGTGCCAGCAGCTTAGAGACTAGCGGGGGGGCCGGGAAAGAGACCCAGTACTTC CASSLETSGGAGKETQYF
TRBJ1-4 TRBV7-6 NA NA TGTGCCAGCAGCGCACTCGGGGAGGGTTGGGAGAATGAAAAACTGTTTTTT CASSALGEGWENEKLFF
TRBJ2-5 TRBV6-6 NA NA TGTGCCACCCGACAGGTTCAAGAGACCCAGTACTTC CATRQVQETQYF
TRBJ2-3 TRBV4-2 NA NA TGTGCCACCAGGGGCACAGATACGCAGTATTTT CATRGTDTQYF
TRBJ2-5 TRBV6-1 NA TRBD2 TGTGCCAGCAGTGAACTAGCGGGGGGGCCCCAAGAGACCCAGTACTTC CASSELAGGPQETQYF
TRBJ2-1 TRBV29-1 NA TRBD1 TGCAGCGTTGAACAGGGGGCCTATGGGCAGTTCTTC CSVEQGAYGQFF
TRBJ1-4 TRBV28 NA TRBD1 TGTGCCAGCAAGTTACAGGGGGCGAGAACTAATGAAAAACTGTTTTTT CASKLQGARTNEKLFF
TRBJ2-7 TRBV30 once NA TGTGCCTGGAGTGTAGGGGTGCACGAGCAGTACTTC CAWSVGVHEQYF
TRBJ1-5 TRBV6-2/TRBV6-3 NA TRBD1 TGTGCCAGCAGTTACTCTGGGACAGGGTATGGTCAGCCCCAGCATTTT CASSYSGTGYGQPQHF
TRBJ2-7 TRBV6-5 NA NA TGTGCCAGCTGGGCTGGCTCCTACGAGCAGTACTTC CASWAGSYEQYF
TRBJ2-1 TRBV2 NA TRBD2 TGTGCCAGCAAAATGACTAGCGGGGGACCAGAGGCGTTCTTC CASKMTSGGPEAFF
TRBJ2-5 TRBV10-1 NA TRBD2 TGCGCCAGCAGTGGTTGGGGACTAGCCACCTCACAAGAGACCCAGTACTTC CASSGWGLATSQETQYF
TRBJ2-2 TRBV12-3/TRBV12-4 NA NA TGTGCCAGCAGACCCACAGGGACCGGGGAGCTGTTTTTT CASRPTGTGELFF
TRBJ1-3 TRBV10-3 NA NA TGTGCCACCGGCCCCAATCCAGGGGTCGGTGGAAACACCATATATTTT CATGPNPGVGGNTIYF
TRBJ1-6 TRBV5-1 NA TRBD1 TGCGCCAGCAGTATCAGGGGGGAGCCTACTTCACCCCTCCACTTT CASSIRGEPTSPLHF
TRBJ1-6 TRBV7-9 few NA TGTGCCAGCAGCTCAAAGAGCAGGGCCGGATTGACCCTCCACTTT CASSSKSRAGLTLHF
TRBJ1-3 TRBV4-2 NA NA TGTGCCAGCAGCCAAGATCAGGGTGCTGGAAACACCATATATTTT CASSQDQGAGNTIYF
TRBJ1-1 TRBV5-1 NA TRBD1 TGCGCCAGCAGCCCTAGGACAGGGCAGAACACTGAAGCTTTCTTT CASSPRTGQNTEAFF
TRBJ2-5 TRBV19 NA NA TGTGCCAGTAGTATTGGGAGAGAGACCCAGTACTTC CASSIGRETQYF
TRBJ1-2 TRBV19 few NA TGTGCCAGTAGTATAGAGGGCAGGGCCAACTATGGCTACACCTTC CASSIEGRANYGYTF
TRBJ2-1 TRBV30 NA TRBD2 TGTGCCTGGAGTTCCCTAGCGGGGGGGCTGGGTGAGCAGTTCTTC CAWSSLAGGLGEQFF
TRBJ2-5 TRBV7-2 NA TRBD2 TGTGCCAGCAGCGCGGGACTAGCGGGGTACTGGGGTGAGGAGACCCAGTACTTC CASSAGLAGYWGEETQYF
TRBJ1-2 TRBV29-1 NA NA TGCAGCGTTGGACCCTTGGGGGGGCGCAGAGGCTATGGCTACACCTTC CSVGPLGGRRGYGYTF
TRBJ2-2 TRBV7-2 NA TRBD1 TGTGCCAGCAGCCCAGTCCCGGGACAGCCCGGGGAGCTGTTTTTT CASSPVPGQPGELFF
TRBJ2-3 TRBV5-1 NA TRBD2 TGCGCCAGCAGCCTTAGACTAGCGGGGGTGGCAGATACGCAGTATTTT CASSLRLAGVADTQYF
TRBJ1-3 TRBV18 NA TRBD1 TGTGCCAGCTCACCAACGACAGGGTTCTCTGGAAACACCATATATTTT CASSPTTGFSGNTIYF
TRBJ1-1 TRBV6-6 NA NA TGTGCCAGCAGTTACTCGATGGGGGGGAACACTGAAGCTTTCTTT CASSYSMGGNTEAFF
TRBJ1-3 TRBV7-8 NA NA TGTGCCAGCAGCCCCGCCCCAGTCATATCTGGAAACACCATATATTTT CASSPAPVISGNTIYF
TRBJ2-1 TRBV3-1/TRBV3-2 NA NA TGTGCCAGCAGCCAAGTTCAGGGGTCCCCTTTCGATGAGCAGTTCTTC CASSQVQGSPFDEQFF
TRBJ1-3 TRBV5-1 NA NA TGCGCCAGCCAAGCGGACGGCCAACAGAACACCATATATTTT CASQADGQQNTIYF
TRBJ2-3 TRBV7-9 NA NA TGTGCCAGCAGCTCATCGACCCGGGGTACGCAGTATTTT CASSSSTRGTQYF
TRBJ2-7 TRBV7-9 NA NA TGTGCCAGCAGCTTATTTGGCGGGGGCCCACCGTACGAGCAGTACTTC CASSLFGGGPPYEQYF
TRBJ2-7 TRBV20-1 NA NA TGCAGTGCGCCATACCTCGGGGACTTTTACTTC CSAPYLGDFYF
TRBJ1-1 TRBV27 NA TRBD1 TGTGCCAGCAGTTTGGGGGGACAGCCGAACACTGAAGCTTTCTTT CASSLGGQPNTEAFF
TRBJ1-2 TRBV18 NA NA TGTGCCAGCTCACCGCCCTATTATGATGGCTACACCTTC CASSPPYYDGYTF
TRBJ2-5 TRBV5-3 NA TRBD2 TGTGCCAGAAGCTCGATATTCGGACTAGCGGGGGTCGGCCGTCGAGAGACCCAGTACTTC CARSSIFGLAGVGRRETQYF
TRBJ2-3 TRBV11-2 NA TRBD2 TGTGCCAGCAGGCGTTGGGCGGGGGGGGACACAGATACGCAGTATTTT CASRRWAGGDTDTQYF
TRBJ2-7 TRBV4-3 once TRBD1 TGCGCCAGCAGCCAAGATCTTCAGGGGGCCCTTTCCGAGCAGTACTTC CASSQDLQGALSEQYF
TRBJ2-7 TRBV10-1 few NA TGCGCCAGCAGCGCCGGGACTCCCTTGGGTTACGAGCAGTACTTC CASSAGTPLGYEQYF
TRBJ2-5 TRBV11-1 NA NA TGTGCCAGCAGCGCATACAGATACCAAGAGACCCAGTACTTC CASSAYRYQETQYF
TRBJ2-5 TRBV5-8 few TRBD2 TGTGCCAGCAGCTTGGGCATCCCGGGACTAGCTCGGGAGACCCAGTACTTC CASSLGIPGLARETQYF
TRBJ1-5 TRBV2 NA TRBD1 TGTGCCAGCAGGCCGGGACAGGGGGTTTATCAGCCCCAGCATTTT CASRPGQGVYQPQHF
TRBJ2-5 TRBV20-1 NA NA TGCAGTGCCCGGGGGATGGAGACCCAGTACTTC CSARGMETQYF
TRBJ2-1 TRBV27 once TRBD2 TGTGCCAGCAGTTTAAATCCTAGCGGGGCGCTAAGCTCCTACAATGAGCAGTTCTTC CASSLNPSGALSSYNEQFF
TRBJ2-5 TRBV15 NA NA TGTGCCACCAGCAGAGCGCAGGCACAAGAGACCCAGTACTTC CATSRAQAQETQYF
TRBJ1-3 TRBV7-8 NA NA TGTGCCAGCAGCTTAGTTCCTTCAGGCCTCTCTGGAAACACCATATATTTT CASSLVPSGLSGNTIYF